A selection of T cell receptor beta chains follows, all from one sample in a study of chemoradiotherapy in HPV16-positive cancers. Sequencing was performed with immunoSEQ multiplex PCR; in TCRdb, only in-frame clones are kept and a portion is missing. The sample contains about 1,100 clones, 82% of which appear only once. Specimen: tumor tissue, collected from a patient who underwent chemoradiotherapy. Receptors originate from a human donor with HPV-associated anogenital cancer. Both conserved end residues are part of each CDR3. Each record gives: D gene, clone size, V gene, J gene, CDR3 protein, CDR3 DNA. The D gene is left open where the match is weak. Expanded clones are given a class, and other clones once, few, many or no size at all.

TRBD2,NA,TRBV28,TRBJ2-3,CASSLEAGGFLDTQYF,TGTGCCAGCAGTTTAGAAGCGGGGGGCTTCCTAGATACGCAGTATTTT
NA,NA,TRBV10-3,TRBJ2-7,CAISESSGFYYEQYF,TGTGCCATCAGTGAGTCGTCAGGCTTTTACTACGAGCAGTACTTC
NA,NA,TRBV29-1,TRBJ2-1,CSVEELGGPSSYNEQFF,TGCAGCGTTGAAGAGCTTGGCGGGCCGTCCTCCTACAATGAGCAGTTCTTC
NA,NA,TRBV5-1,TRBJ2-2,CASSWDIGTSNTGELFF,TGCGCCAGCAGCTGGGACATTGGGACATCGAACACCGGGGAGCTGTTTTTT
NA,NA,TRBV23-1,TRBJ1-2,CASSQRGFNYGYTF,TGCGCCAGCAGTCAAAGGGGGTTTAACTATGGCTACACCTTC
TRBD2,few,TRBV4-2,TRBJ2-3,CASSPSTAGGLDTQYF,TGTGCCAGCAGCCCTAGTACAGCGGGGGGGCTGGATACGCAGTATTTT
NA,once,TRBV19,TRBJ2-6,CASSMGGANGANVLTF,TGTGCCAGTAGTATGGGGGGGGCGAATGGGGCCAACGTCCTGACTTTC
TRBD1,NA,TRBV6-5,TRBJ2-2,CASSSDRVNTGELFF,TGTGCCAGCAGTTCAGACAGGGTTAACACCGGGGAGCTGTTTTTT
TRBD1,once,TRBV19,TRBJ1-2,CASSMALGTAHRVGYTF,TGTGCCAGTAGTATGGCCCTTGGGACAGCGCATCGGGTCGGCTACACCTTC
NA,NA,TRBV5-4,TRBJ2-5,CASSHPTGSQETQYF,TGTGCCAGCAGCCATCCCACCGGCTCACAAGAGACCCAGTACTTC
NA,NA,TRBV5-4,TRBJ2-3,CASSLGTTSTDTQYF,TGTGCCAGCAGCTTGGGGACAACCAGCACAGATACGCAGTATTTT
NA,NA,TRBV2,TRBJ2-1,CASSRGMDNEQFF,TGTGCCAGCAGCAGGGGAATGGACAATGAGCAGTTCTTC
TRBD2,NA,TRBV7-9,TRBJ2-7,CASSSPPGGGPYEQYF,TGTGCCAGCAGCTCCCCACCGGGGGGGGGACCCTACGAGCAGTACTTC
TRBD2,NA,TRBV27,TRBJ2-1,CASSTPGRAVHNEQFF,TGTGCCAGCAGTACCCCCGGGAGGGCTGTTCACAATGAGCAGTTCTTC